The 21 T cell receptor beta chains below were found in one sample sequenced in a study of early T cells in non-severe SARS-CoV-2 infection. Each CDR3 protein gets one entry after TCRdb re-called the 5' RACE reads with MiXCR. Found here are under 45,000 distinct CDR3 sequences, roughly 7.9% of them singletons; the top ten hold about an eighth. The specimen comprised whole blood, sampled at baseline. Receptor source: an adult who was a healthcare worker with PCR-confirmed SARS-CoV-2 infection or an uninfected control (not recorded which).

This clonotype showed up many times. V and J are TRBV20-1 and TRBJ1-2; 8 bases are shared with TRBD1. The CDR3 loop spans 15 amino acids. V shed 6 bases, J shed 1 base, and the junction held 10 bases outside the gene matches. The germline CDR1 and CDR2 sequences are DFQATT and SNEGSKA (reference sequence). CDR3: CSALDRAGINYGYTF. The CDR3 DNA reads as TGCAGTGCCCTGGACAGGGCAGGAATTAACTATGGCTACACCTTC.

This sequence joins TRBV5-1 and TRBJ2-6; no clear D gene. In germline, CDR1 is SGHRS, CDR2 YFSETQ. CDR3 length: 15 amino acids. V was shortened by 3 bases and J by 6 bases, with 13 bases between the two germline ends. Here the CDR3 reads CASSYRTATANVLTF. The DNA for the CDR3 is TGCGCCAGCAGCTACCGGACGGCGACGGCCAACGTCCTGACTTTC.

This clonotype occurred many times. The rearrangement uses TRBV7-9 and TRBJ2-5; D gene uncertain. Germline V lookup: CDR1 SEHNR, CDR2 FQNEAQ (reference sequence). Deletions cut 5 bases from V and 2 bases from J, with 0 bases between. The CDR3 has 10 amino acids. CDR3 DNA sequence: TGTGCCAGCAGCCAAGAGACCCAGTACTTC. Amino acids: CASSQETQYF.

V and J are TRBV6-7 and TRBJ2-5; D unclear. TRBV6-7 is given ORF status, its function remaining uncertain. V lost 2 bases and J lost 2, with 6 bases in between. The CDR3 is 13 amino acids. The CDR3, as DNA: TGTGCCAGCAGTTACGGACCTCAAGAGACCCAGTACTTC. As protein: CASSYGPQETQYF.

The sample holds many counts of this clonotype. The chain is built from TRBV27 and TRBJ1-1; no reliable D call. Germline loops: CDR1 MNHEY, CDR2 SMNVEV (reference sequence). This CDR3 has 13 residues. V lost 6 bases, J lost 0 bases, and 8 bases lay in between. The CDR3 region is CASSRSLNTEAFF. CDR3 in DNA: TGTGCCAGCAGCCGAAGCTTGAACACTGAAGCTTTCTTT.

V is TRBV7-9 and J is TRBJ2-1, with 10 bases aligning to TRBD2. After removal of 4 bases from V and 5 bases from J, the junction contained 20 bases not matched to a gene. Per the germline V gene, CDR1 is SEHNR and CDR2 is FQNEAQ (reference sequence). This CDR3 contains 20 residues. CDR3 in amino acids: CASSSDRNPYQRGGHNEQFF. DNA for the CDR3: TGTGCCAGCAGCTCCGACCGAAACCCATATCAGCGGGGGGGCCACAATGAGCAGTTCTTC.

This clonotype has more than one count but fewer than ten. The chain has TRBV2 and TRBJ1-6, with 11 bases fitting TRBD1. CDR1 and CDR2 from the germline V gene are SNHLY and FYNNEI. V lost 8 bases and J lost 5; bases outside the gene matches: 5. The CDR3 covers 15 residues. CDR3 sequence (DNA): TGTGCCAGCGGAGGACAGGGGGCTAATAATTCACCCCTCCACTTT. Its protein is CASGGQGANNSPLHF.

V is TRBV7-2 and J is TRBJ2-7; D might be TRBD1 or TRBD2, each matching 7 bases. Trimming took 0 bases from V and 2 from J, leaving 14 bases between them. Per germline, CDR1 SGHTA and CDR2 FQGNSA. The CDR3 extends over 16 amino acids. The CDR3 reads CASSLAAQGGTYEQYF. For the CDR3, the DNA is TGTGCCAGCAGCTTAGCGGCCCAGGGGGGGACCTACGAGCAGTACTTC.

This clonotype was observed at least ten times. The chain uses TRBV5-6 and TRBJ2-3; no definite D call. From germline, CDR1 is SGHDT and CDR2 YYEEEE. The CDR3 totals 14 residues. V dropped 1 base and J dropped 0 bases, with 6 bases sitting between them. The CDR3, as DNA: TGTGCCAGCAGCTTGTGGCAAAGCACAGATACGCAGTATTTT. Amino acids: CASSLWQSTDTQYF.

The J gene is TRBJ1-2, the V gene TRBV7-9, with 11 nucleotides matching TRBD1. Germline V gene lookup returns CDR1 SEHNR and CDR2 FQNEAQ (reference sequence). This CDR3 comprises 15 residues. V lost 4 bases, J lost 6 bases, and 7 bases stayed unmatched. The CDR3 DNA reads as TGTGCCAGCAGCTCTTGGACAGGGGGCGCCGATGGCTACACCTTC. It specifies CASSSWTGGADGYTF.

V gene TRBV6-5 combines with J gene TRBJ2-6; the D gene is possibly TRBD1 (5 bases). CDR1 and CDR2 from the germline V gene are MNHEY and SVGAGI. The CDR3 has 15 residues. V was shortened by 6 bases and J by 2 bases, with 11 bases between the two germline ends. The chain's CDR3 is CASSQGITGANVLTF. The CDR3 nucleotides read TGTGCCAGCAGCCAGGGTATTACTGGGGCCAACGTCCTGACTTTC.

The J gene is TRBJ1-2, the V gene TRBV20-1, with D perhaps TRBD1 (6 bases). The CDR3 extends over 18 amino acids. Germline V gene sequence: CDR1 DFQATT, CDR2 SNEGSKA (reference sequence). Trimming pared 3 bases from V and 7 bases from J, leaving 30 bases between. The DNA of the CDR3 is TGCAGTGCTAGTGCCCGGAGGAGGACAGAAAGATGGGCCCTTGGCTACACCTTC. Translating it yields CSASARRRTERWALGYTF.

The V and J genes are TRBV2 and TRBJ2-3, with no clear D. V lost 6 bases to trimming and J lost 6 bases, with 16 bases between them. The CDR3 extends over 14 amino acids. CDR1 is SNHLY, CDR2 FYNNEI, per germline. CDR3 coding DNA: TGTGCCAGCAGCTCCCTGAAGAACGGGGATACGCAGTATTTT. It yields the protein CASSSLKNGDTQYF. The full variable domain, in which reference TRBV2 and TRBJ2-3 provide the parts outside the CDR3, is EPEVTQTPSHQVTQMGQEVILRCVPISNHLYFYWYRQILGQKVEFLVSFYNNEISEKSEIFDDQFSVERPDGSNFTLKIRSTKLEDSAMYFCASSSLKNGDTQYFGPGTRLTVL.

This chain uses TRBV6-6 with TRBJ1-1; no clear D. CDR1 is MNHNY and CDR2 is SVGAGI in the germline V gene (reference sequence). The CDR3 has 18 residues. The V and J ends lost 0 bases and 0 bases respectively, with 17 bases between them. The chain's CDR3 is CASSYSVRAVIMNTEAFF. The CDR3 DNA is TGTGCCAGCAGTTACTCGGTAAGGGCCGTCATCATGAACACTGAAGCTTTCTTT.

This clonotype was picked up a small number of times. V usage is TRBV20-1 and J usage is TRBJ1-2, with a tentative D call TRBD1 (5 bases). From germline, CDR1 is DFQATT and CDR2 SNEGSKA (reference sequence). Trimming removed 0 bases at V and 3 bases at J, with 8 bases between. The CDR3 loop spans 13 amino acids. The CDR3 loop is CSARDREDYGYTF. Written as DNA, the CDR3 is TGCAGTGCTAGAGACAGGGAGGACTATGGCTACACCTTC.

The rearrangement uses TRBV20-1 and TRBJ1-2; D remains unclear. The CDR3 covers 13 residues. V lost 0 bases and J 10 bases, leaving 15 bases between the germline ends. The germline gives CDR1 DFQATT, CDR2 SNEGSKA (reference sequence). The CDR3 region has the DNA TGCAGTGCTAGAGATAACAGAGGGCCCACCTACACCTTC. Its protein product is CSARDNRGPTYTF.

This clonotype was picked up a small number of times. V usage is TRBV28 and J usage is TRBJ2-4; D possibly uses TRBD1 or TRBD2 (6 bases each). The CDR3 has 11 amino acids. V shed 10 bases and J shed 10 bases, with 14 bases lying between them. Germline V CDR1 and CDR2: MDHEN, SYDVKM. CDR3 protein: CAIGRGGIQYF. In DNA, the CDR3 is TGTGCCATCGGCAGGGGAGGAATTCAGTACTTC.

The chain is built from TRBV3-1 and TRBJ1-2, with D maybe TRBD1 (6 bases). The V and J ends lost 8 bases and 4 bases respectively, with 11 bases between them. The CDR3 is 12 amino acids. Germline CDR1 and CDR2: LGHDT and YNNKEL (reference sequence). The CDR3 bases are TGTGCCAGCTATACAGGGCTCTATGGCTACACCTTC. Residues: CASYTGLYGYTF.

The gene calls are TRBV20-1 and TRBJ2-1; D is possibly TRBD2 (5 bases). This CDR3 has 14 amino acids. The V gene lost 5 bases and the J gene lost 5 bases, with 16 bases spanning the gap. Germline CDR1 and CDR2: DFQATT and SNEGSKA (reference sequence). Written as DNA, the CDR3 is TGCAGTGCTGCGGGCGTTCCTCCCAACAATGAGCAGTTCTTC. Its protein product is CSAAGVPPNNEQFF.

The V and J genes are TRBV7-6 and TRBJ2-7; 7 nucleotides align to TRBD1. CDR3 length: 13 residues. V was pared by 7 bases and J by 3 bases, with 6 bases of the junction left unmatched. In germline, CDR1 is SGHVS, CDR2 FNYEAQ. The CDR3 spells CASIRTGDYEQYF. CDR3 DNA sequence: TGTGCCAGCATCCGGACAGGAGACTACGAGCAGTACTTC.

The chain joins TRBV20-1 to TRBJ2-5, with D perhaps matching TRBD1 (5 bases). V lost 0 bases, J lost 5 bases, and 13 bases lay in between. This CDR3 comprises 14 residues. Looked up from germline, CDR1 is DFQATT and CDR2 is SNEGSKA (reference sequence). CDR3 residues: CSARDQGGRETQYF. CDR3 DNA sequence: TGCAGTGCTAGAGACCAGGGCGGTCGGGAGACCCAGTACTTC.